This TCR beta chain appears in the sequencing data of a study of blood T cell repertoires in COVID-19. Authors' analysis steps: Amplification with reference gene primers provided the estimates of nucleated cell counts. Method: immunoSEQ multiplex PCR; TCRdb's copy keeps in-frame clones and lacks some. The V and J calls and the clone size are those of that table, but D and trimming were determined from the DNA. In the table there are 210,000 or so clones, around nine tenths of which are singletons. Germline V CDR1 and CDR2: SGHDT, YYEEEE. V dropped 1 base and J dropped 8 bases, with 9 bases sitting between them. The CDR3 runs 12 residues.

The clonotype originates from a middle-aged man with acute or convalescent COVID-19. The chain carries TRBV5-6 and TRBJ1-2; D uncertain. Material: peripheral blood. The CDR3 DNA sequence: TGTGCCAGCAGCTTGAGCGGGTGGGGCTACACCTTC. Translation gives CASSLSGWGYTF. The full variable domain, its missing parts supplied by reference TRBV5-6 and TRBJ1-2, is DAGVTQSPTHLIKTRGQQVTLRCSPKSGHDTVSWYQQALGQGPQFIFQYYEEEERQRGNFPDRFSGHQFPNYSSELNVNALLLGDSALYLCASSLSGWGYTFGSGTRLTVV.